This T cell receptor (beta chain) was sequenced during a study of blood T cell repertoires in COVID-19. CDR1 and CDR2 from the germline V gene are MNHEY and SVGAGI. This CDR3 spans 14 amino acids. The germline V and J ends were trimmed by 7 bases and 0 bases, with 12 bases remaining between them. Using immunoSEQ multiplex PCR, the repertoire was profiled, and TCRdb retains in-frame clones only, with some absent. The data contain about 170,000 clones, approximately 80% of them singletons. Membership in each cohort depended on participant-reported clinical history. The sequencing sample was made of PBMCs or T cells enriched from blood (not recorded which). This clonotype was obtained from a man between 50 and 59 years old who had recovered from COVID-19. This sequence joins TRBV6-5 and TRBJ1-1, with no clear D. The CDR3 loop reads CASNSPGLNTEAFF. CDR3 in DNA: TGTGCCAGCAATTCACCGGGATTGAACACTGAAGCTTTCTTT.